This TCR beta chain appears in the sequencing data of a study of cytomegalovirus exposure and HLA in healthy donors. As for this clone: Its antigen is not known.

Whole-study results and caveats: Sequencing depth roughly uniform across donors was assumed in presence/absence analyses. Association of 15,000 to 20,000 TCR beta sequences with HLA alleles was found at 0.05 false discovery rate in a later analysis. A later analysis found that most CMV-associated TCR beta chains appeared HLA-restricted. There were reportedly fewer N-insertions in an Asian-associated ancestry cluster than the roughly 670-donor mean, in a later analysis.

Primers for the PCR totalled 60 Vbeta and 13 Jbeta. Data came from immunoSEQ multiplex PCR; TCRdb stores just in-frame clones and leaves some out. The data hold 89,000 or so clones, with roughly 81% observed a single time. CDR1 and CDR2 (germline): SGHDT, YYEEEE. V shed 1 base and J shed 7 bases, with 12 bases lying between them. The length of the CDR3 is 13 residues. The sequenced sample was PBMCs. This receptor was identified in a woman younger than 30 in good health and CMV-seropositive. The chain links TRBV5-6 to TRBJ2-7, with TRBD1 as a possible D gene (6 bases). The CDR3 loop is CASSLTYREEQYF. CDR3 bases: TGTGCCAGCAGCTTGACGTACAGGGAAGAGCAGTACTTC.